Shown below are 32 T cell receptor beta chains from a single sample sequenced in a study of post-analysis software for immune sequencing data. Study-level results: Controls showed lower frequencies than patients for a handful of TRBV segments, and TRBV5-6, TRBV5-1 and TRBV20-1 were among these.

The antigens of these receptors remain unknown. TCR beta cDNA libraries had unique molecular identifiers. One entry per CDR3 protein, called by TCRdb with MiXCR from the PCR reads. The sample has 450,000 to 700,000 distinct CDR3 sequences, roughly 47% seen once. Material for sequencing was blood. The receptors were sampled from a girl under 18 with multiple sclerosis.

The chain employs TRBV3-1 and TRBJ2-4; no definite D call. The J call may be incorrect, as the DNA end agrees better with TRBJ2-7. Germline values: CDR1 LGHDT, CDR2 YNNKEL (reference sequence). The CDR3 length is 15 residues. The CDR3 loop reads CASSQALGVTHEQYF. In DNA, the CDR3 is TGTGCCAGCAGCCAAGCTTTGGGCGTCACCCACGAGCAGTACTTC.

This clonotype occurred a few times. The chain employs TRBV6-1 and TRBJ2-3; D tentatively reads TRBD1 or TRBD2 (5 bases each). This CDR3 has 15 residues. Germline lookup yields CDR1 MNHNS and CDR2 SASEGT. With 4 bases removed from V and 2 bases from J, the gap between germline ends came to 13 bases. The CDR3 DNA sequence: TGTGCCAGCAGTGGAGGGGAAGGGGCCACAGATACGCAGTATTTT. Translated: CASSGGEGATDTQYF.

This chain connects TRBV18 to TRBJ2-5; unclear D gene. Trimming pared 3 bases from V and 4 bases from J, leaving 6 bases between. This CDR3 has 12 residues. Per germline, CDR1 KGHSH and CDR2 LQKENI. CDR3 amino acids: CASSPVRETQYF. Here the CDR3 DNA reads TGTGCCAGCTCACCGGTTAGAGAGACCCAGTACTTC.

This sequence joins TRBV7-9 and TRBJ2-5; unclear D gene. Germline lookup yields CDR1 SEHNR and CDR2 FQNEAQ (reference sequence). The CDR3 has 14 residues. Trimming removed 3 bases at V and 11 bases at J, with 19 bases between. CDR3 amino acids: CASSFRARVTGQYF. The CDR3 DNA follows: TGTGCCAGCAGCTTCCGGGCCCGAGTCACCGGGCAGTACTTC. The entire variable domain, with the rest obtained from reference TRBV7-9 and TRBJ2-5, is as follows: DTGVSQNPRHKITKRGQNVTFRCDPISEHNRLYWYRQTLGQGPEFLTYFQNEAQLEKSRLLSDRFSAERPKGSFSTLEIQRTEQGDSAMYLCASSFRARVTGQYFGPGTRLLVL.

The DNA of the CDR3 is TGTGCCAGTCATGGCGCCAACTACAATGAGCAGTTCTTC. Residues: CASHGANYNEQFF. V usage is TRBV6-5 and J usage is TRBJ2-1; no firm D call. V dropped 9 bases and J dropped 3 bases, with 12 bases sitting between them. Germline lookup yields CDR1 MNHEY and CDR2 SVGAGI. CDR3 length: 13 amino acids.

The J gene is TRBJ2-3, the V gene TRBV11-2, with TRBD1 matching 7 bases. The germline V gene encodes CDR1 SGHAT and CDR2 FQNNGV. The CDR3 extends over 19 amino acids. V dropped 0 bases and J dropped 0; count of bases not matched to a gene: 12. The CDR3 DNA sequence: TGTGCCAGCAGCTTAGATATAACCTCACGACAGGGTAGCACAGATACGCAGTATTTT. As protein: CASSLDITSRQGSTDTQYF.

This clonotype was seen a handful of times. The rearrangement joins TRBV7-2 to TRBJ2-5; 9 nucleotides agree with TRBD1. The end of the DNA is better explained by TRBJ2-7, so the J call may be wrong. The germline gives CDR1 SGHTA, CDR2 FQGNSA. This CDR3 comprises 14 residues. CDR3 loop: CASSSWTGANEQYF. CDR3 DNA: TGTGCCAGCAGCTCGTGGACAGGGGCGAACGAGCAGTACTTC.

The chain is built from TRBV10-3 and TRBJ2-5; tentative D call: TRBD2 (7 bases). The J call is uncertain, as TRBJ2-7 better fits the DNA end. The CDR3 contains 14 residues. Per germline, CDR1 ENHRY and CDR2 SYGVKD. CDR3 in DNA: TGTGCCATCAGTGGGAGGGGGGGCGGCTACGAGCAGTACTTC. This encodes CAISGRGGGYEQYF.

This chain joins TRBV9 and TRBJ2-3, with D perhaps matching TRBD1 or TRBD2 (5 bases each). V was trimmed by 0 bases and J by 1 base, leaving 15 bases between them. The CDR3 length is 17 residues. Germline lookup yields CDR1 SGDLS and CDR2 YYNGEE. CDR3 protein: CASSVAGTGIRTDTQYF. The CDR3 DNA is TGTGCCAGCAGCGTAGCTGGGACGGGGATTCGCACAGATACGCAGTATTTT.

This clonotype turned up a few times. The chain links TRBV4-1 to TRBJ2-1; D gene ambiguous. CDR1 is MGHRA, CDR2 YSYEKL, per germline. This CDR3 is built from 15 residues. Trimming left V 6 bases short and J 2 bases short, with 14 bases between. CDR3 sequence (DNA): TGCGCCAGCAGGAAAGCGCGCGAGACCTACAATGAGCAGTTCTTC. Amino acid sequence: CASRKARETYNEQFF.

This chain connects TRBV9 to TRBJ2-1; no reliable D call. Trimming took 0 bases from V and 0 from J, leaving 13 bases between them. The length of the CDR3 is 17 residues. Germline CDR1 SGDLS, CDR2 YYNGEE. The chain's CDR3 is CASSVGLQRSSYNEQFF. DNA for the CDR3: TGTGCCAGCAGCGTAGGTCTGCAGCGAAGCTCCTACAATGAGCAGTTCTTC.

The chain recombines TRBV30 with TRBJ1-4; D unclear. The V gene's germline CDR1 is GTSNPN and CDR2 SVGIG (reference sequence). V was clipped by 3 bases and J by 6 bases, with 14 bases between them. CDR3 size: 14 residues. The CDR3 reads CAWRNLGADEKLFF. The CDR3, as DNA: TGTGCCTGGAGGAACTTGGGCGCGGATGAAAAACTGTTTTTT.

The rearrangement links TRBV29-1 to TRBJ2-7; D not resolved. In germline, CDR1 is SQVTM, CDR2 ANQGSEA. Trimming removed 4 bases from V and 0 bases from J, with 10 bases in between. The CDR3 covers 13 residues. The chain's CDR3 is CSVVSQSSYEQYF. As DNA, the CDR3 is TGCAGCGTTGTTTCGCAGAGCTCCTACGAGCAGTACTTC.

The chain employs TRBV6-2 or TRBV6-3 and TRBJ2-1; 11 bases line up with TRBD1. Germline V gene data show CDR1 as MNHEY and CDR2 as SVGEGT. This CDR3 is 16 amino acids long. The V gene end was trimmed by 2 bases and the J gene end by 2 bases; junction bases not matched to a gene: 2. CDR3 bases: TGTGCCAGCAGTTACAGGGGACAGGGGGCCTACAATGAGCAGTTCTTC. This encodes CASSYRGQGAYNEQFF.

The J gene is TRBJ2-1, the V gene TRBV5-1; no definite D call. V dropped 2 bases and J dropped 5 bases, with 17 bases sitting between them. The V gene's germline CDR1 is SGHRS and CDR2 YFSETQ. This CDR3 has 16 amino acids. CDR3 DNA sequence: TGCGCCAGCAGCTTCTACAATGGCGGTCCTAACAATGAGCAGTTCTTC. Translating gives CASSFYNGGPNNEQFF.

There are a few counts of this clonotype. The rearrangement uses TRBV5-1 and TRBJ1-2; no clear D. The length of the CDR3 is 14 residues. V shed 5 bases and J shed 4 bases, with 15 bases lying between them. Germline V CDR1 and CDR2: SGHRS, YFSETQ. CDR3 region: CASSQGGEGYGYTF. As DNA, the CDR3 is TGCGCCAGCAGTCAAGGTGGGGAAGGCTATGGCTACACCTTC.

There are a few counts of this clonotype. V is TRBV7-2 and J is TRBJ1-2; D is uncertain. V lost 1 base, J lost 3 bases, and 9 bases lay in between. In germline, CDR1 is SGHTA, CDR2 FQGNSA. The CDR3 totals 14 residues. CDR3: CASSLDLQYYGYTF. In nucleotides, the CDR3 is TGTGCCAGCAGCTTAGATTTACAGTACTATGGCTACACCTTC.

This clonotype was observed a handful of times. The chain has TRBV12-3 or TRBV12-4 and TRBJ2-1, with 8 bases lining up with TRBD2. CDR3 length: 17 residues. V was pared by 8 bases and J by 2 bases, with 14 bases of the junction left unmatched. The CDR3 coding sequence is TGTGCCAGCGCCCTGCGGGGGGTTTCTTCCCCCTACAATGAGCAGTTCTTC. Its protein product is CASALRGVSSPYNEQFF.

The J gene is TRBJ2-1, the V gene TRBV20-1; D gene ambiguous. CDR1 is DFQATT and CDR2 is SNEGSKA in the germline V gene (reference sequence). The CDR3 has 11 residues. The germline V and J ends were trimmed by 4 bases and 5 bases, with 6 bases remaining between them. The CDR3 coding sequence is TGCAGTGCTATCCGTCACAATGAGCAGTTCTTC. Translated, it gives CSAIRHNEQFF.

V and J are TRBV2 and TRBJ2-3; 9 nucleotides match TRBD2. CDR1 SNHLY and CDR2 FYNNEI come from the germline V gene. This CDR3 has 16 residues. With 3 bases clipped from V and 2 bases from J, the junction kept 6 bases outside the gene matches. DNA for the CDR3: TGTGCCAGCAGTGATGCAGCGGGGGGACTCACAGATACGCAGTATTTT. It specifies CASSDAAGGLTDTQYF.

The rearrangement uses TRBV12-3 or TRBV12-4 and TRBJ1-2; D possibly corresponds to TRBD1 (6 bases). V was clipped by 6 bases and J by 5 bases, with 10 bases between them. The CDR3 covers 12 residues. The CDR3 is CASRSTGYGYTF. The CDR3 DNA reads TGTGCCAGCAGGTCTACAGGGTATGGCTACACCTTC.

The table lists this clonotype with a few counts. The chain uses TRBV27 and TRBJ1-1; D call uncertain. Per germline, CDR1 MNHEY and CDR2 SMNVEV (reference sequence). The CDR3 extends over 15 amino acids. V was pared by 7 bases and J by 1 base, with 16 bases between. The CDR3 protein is CASTSLGRGNTEAFF. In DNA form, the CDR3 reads TGTGCCAGCACTTCCCTCGGGCGGGGGAACACTGAAGCTTTCTTT.

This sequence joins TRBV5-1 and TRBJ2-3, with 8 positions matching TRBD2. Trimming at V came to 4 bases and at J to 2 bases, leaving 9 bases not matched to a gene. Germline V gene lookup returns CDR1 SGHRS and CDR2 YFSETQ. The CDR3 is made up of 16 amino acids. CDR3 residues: CASSAASGSATDTQYF. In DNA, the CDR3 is TGCGCCAGCAGCGCGGCTAGCGGGTCGGCCACAGATACGCAGTATTTT.

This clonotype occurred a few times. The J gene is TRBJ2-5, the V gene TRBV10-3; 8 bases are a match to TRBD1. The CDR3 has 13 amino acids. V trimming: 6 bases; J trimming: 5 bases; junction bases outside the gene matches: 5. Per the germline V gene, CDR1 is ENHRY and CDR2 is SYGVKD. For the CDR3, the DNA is TGTGCCATCAGGACGGACAGGGTTGAGACCCAGTACTTC. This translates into CAIRTDRVETQYF.

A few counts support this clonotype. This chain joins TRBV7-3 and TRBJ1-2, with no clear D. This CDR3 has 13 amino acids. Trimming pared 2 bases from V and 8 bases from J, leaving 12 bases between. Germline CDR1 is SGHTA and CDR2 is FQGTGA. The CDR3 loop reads CASSLRGWEGYTF. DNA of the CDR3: TGTGCCAGCAGCTTACGTGGTTGGGAAGGCTACACCTTC.

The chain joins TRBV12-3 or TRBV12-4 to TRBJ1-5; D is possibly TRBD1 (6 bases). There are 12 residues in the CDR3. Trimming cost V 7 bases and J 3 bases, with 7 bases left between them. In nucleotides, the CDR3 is TGTGCCAGCACAGGGGACAATCAGCCCCAGCATTTT. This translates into CASTGDNQPQHF.

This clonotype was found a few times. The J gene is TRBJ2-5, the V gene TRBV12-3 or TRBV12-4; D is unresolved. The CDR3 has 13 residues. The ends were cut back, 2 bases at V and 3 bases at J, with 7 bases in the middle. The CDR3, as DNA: TGTGCCAGCAGTTTAACTCCGGAAGAGACCCAGTACTTC. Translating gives CASSLTPEETQYF.

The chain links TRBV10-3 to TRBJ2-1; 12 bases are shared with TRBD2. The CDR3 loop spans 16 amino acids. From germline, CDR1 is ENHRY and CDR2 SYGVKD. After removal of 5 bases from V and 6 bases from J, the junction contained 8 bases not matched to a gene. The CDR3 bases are TGTGCCATCAGTACCTCGACTAGCGGGAGTGTCAATGAGCAGTTCTTC. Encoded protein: CAISTSTSGSVNEQFF.

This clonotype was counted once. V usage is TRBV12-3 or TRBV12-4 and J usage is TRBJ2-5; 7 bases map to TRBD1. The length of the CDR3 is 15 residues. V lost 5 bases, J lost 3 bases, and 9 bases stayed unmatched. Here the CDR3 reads CASSRKTGTKETQYF. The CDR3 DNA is TGTGCCAGCAGTCGCAAGACAGGGACCAAAGAGACCCAGTACTTC.

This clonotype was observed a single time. CDR3 sequence: CSARDPGQGWGEKLFF. The CDR3 region has the DNA TGCAGTGCTAGAGATCCGGGACAGGGTTGGGGTGAAAAACTGTTTTTT. The chain employs TRBV20-1 and TRBJ1-4; TRBD1 matches at 9 bases. Germline V gives CDR1 DFQATT, CDR2 SNEGSKA (reference sequence). CDR3 length: 16 amino acids. V was clipped by 0 bases and J by 7 bases; unmatched bases: 9.

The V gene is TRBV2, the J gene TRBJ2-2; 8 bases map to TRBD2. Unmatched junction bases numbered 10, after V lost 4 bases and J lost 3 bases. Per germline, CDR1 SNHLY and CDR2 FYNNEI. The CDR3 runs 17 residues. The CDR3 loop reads CASSVQAGVGDTGELFF. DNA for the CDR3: TGTGCCAGCAGTGTTCAAGCGGGAGTCGGGGACACCGGGGAGCTGTTTTTT. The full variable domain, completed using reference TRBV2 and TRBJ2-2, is EPEVTQTPSHQVTQMGQEVILRCVPISNHLYFYWYRQILGQKVEFLVSFYNNEISEKSEIFDDQFSVERPDGSNFTLKIRSTKLEDSAMYFCASSVQAGVGDTGELFFGEGSRLTVL.

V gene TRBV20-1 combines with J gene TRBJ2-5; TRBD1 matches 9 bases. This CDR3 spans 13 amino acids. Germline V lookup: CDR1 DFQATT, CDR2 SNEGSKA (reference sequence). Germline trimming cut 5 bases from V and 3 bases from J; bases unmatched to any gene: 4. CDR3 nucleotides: TGCAGTGCTTCCGGGACAGGGAAAGAGACCCAGTACTTC. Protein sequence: CSASGTGKETQYF.